The T cell receptor beta chain under discussion was sequenced for a study of T-cell memory formation after mild COVID-19. Regarding the study as a whole: Contracting clones from day 15 to 85 showed balanced CD4/CD8; later expanders favored CD4+.

This clonotype has a handful of counts. What it binds is unknown. The germline gene is not matched at one end of the junction; a read error may be the cause. Each CDR3 protein gets one entry after TCRdb re-called the 5' RACE reads with MiXCR. The sample lists roughly 370,000 distinct CDR3 sequences; more than 15% were seen once. CDR3 length: 13 amino acids. Germline V gene data show CDR1 as SGHVS and CDR2 as FQNEAQ. What was sequenced was PBMCs or a T cell subset sorted from them (not recorded which). V and J are TRBV7-8 and TRBJ1-1; D unclear. The receptor comes from a man aged 18 to 29 who had mild COVID-19 (a few samples of this study predate the infection). Cell type and time point are not known. CDR3 region: CSSSLRGSTEAFF. In DNA, the CDR3 is TGTTCCAGCAGCTTGAGAGGTAGCACTGAAGCTTTCTTT.